The 7 T cell receptor beta chains given below trace back to one sample, sequenced in a study of T cells in Graves' hyperthyroidism and ophthalmopathy. The investigators amplified TCR beta CDR3 regions from RNA transcripts. The HTBI primer set was used in a first-round RT-PCR of the TCR CDR3. TCRdb fed the multiplex PCR reads into MiXCR, producing one record per CDR3 protein. The data show hundreds of thousands of distinct CDR3 sequences, roughly 14% seen once. Sequencing used blood. Every receptor here comes from a woman between 35 and 50 years old with Graves' ophthalmopathy.

This clonotype was observed a few times. V is TRBV6-2 or TRBV6-3 and J is TRBJ2-7; D gene ambiguous. This CDR3 comprises 13 residues. V lost 7 bases and J 4 bases, leaving 14 bases between the germline ends. CDR1 and CDR2 (germline): MNHEY, SVGEGT. The DNA of the CDR3 is TGTGCCAGCATCTCCTCGATTGGTTACGAGCAGTACTTC. Translating gives CASISSIGYEQYF.

As to this clonotype: This could be a read error, since a much larger clone is one nucleotide away. In DNA, the CDR3 is TGTGCCATCAGTGAGGACGGGAACTATGGCTACACCTTC. It translates to CAISEDGNYGYTF. The chain is built from TRBV10-3 and TRBJ1-2, with D unclear. V dropped 2 bases and J dropped 2 bases, with 6 bases sitting between them. The CDR3 length is 13 residues. Germline V CDR1 and CDR2: ENHRY, SYGVKD.

The chain links TRBV11-1 to TRBJ1-3; D perhaps matches TRBD1 (5 bases). Germline lookup yields CDR1 SGHAT and CDR2 FQDESV (reference sequence). This CDR3 spans 17 amino acids. Between the trimmed V and J ends, which lost 1 base and 0 bases, there was a span of 13 bases. The CDR3 nucleotides read TGTGCCAGCAGCTTAGGTGTAGGGACTGCCTCTGGAAACACCATATATTTT. Translated, it gives CASSLGVGTASGNTIYF.

There are many counts of this clonotype. This chain links TRBV12-3 or TRBV12-4 with TRBJ2-7; TRBD2 matches at 9 bases. The CDR3 consists of 13 residues. V lost 6 bases, J lost 2 bases, and 2 bases stayed unmatched. The CDR3, as DNA: TGTGCCAGCAGGGGACTAGCTACCTACGAGCAGTACTTC. It yields the protein CASRGLATYEQYF.

This clonotype was seen ten or more times. The V gene is TRBV29-1, the J gene TRBJ2-7; D is ambiguous. The CDR3 spans 12 residues. Germline-derived CDR1 and CDR2 are SQVTM and ANQGSEA. V shed 8 bases and J shed 6 bases, with 17 bases lying between them. The DNA of the CDR3 is TGCAGCCCACTGTCGGACCACCGCGAGCAGTACTTC. Encoded protein: CSPLSDHREQYF.

This clonotype was seen repeatedly, ten times or more. The V call is TRBV11-1, the J call TRBJ2-7; D is undetermined. The CDR3 is made up of 12 amino acids. Germline values: CDR1 SGHAT, CDR2 FQDESV (reference sequence). The V end was cut by 6 bases, the J end by 1 base, with 7 bases between. This CDR3 is CASRNLSYEQYF. The CDR3 DNA is TGTGCCAGCAGAAATTTGTCCTACGAGCAGTACTTC.

This clonotype was observed many times. The chain has TRBV6-1 and TRBJ2-5, with 10 bases identical to TRBD1. CDR3 length: 16 amino acids. Germline V gene sequence: CDR1 MNHNS, CDR2 SASEGT. The trim removed 0 bases at V and 3 bases at J, leaving 4 bases unmatched. The CDR3 loop reads CASSEASGTGEETQYF. The CDR3 DNA reads TGTGCCAGCAGTGAAGCTTCCGGGACAGGGGAAGAGACCCAGTACTTC.